The T cell receptor beta chain described here comes from a study of blood T cell repertoires in COVID-19. At the level of the study: From the United States, Italy and Spain came samples of acute and convalescent COVID-19.

V was clipped by 6 bases and J by 6 bases, with 15 bases between them. This CDR3 has 14 amino acids. Germline-derived CDR1 and CDR2 are MNHEY and SVGAGI. Produced via immunoSEQ multiplex PCR; TCRdb's table is partial and in-frame only. The sample yields 300,000 or so clones, 80% to 90% seen once. This rearrangement joins TRBV6-5 to TRBJ2-1, with D hard to call. The sequencing sample was made of peripheral blood. This clonotype originated in a man aged 50 or older with active or convalescent COVID-19. The CDR3 protein is CASSFSESSNEQFF. CDR3 nucleotides: TGTGCCAGCAGCTTTTCTGAGTCGAGCAATGAGCAGTTCTTC.